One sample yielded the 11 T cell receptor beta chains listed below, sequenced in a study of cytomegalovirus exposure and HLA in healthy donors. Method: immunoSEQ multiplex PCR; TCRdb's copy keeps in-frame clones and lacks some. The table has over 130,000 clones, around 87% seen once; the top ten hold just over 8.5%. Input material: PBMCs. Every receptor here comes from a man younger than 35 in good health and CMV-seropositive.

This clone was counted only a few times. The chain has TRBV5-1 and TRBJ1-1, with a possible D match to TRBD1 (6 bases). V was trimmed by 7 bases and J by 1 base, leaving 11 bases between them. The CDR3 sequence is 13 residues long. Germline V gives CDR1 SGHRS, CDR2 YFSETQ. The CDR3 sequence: CASLRDTNTEAFF. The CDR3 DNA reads TGCGCCAGCCTCCGGGACACGAACACTGAAGCTTTCTTT.

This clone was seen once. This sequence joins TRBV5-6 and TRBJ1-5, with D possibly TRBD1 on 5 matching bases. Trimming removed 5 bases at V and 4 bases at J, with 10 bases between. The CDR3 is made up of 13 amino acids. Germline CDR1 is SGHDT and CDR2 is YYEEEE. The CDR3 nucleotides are TGTGCCAGCAGTTTAGGGGCAAATCAGCCCCAGCATTTT. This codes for CASSLGANQPQHF.

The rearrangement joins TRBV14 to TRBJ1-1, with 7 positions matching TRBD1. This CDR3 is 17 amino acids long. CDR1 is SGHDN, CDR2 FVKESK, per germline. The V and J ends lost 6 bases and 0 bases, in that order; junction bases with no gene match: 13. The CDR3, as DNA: TGTGCCAGCAGTCGCCGTTCCTTGACAGGGATGAACACTGAAGCTTTCTTT. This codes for CASSRRSLTGMNTEAFF. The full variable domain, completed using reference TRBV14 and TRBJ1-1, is EAGVTQFPSHSVIEKGQTVTLRCDPISGHDNLYWYRRVMGKEIKFLLHFVKESKQDESGMPNNRFLAERTGGTYSTLKVQPAELEDSGVYFCASSRRSLTGMNTEAFFGQGTRLTVV.

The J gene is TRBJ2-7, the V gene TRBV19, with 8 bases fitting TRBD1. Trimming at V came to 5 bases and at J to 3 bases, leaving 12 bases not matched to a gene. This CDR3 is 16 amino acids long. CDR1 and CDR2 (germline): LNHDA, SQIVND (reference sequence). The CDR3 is CASSLGRTGPLYEQYF. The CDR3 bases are TGTGCCAGTAGTCTTGGAAGGACAGGGCCCCTCTACGAGCAGTACTTC.

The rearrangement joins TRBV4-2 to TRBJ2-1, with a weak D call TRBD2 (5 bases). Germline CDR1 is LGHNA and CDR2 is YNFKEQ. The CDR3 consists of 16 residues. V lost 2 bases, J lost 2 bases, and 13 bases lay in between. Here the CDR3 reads CASSQPRAGTYNEQFF. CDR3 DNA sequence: TGTGCCAGCAGCCAACCCCGGGCCGGGACCTACAATGAGCAGTTCTTC.

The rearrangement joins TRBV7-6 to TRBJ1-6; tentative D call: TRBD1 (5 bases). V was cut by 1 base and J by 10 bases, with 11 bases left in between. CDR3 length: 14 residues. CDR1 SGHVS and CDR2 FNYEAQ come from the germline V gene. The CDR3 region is CASSLEQEGSPLHF. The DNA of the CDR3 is TGTGCCAGCAGCTTAGAACAGGAGGGCTCACCCCTCCACTTT. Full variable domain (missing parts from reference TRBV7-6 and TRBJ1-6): GAGVSQSPRYKVTKRGQDVALRCDPISGHVSLYWYRQALGQGPEFLTYFNYEAQQDKSGLPNDRFSAERPEGSISTLTIQRTEQRDSAMYRCASSLEQEGSPLHFGNGTRLTVT.

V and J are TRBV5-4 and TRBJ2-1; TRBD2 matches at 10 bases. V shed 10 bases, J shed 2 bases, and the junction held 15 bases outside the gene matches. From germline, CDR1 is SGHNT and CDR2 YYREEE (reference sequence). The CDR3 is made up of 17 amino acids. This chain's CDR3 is CAGPSGGVPYTYNEQFF. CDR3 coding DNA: TGTGCCGGACCAAGCGGGGGGGTCCCTTATACCTACAATGAGCAGTTCTTC.

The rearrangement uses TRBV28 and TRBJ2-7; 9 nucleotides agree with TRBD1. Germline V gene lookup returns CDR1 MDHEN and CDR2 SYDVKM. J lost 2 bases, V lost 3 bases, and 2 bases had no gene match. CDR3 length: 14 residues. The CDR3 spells CASSLGTGTYEQYF. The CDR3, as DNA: TGTGCCAGCAGTTTGGGGACAGGGACCTACGAGCAGTACTTC.

CDR3 nucleotides: TGCAGCGCCGAGGACACAGCTTACGAGCAGTACTTC. It specifies CSAEDTAYEQYF. This chain uses TRBV29-1 with TRBJ2-7; D is perhaps TRBD1 (5 bases). Trimming shortened V by 7 bases and J by 4 bases, and 14 bases separated the two germline ends. Germline lookup yields CDR1 SQVTM and CDR2 ANQGSEA. The CDR3 spans 12 residues.

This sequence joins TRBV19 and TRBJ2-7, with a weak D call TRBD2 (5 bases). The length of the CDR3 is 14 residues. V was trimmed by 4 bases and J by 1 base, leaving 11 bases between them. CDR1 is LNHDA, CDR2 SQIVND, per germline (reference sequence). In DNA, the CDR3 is TGTGCCAGTAGTACGACTGGGAGATCCTACGAGCAGTACTTC. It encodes CASSTTGRSYEQYF.

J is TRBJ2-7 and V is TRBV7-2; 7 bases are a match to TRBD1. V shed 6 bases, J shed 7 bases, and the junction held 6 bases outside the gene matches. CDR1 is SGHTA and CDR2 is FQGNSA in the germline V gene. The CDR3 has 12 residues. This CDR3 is CASSGQVREQYF. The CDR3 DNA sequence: TGTGCCAGCAGTGGACAGGTCCGGGAGCAGTACTTC.